The table lists the clone carrying this T cell receptor beta chain with a few counts. The cDNA had a unique molecular identifier and a template-switch universal primer site. TCRdb used MiXCR to reprocess the 5' RACE reads, holding one entry per CDR3 protein. The sample lists approximately 500,000 distinct CDR3 sequences; 20% to 30% were seen once. The V end lost 6 bases, the J end lost 2 bases, and 14 bases lay between the germline ends. CDR1 is DFQATT and CDR2 is SNEGSKA in the germline V gene (reference sequence). This CDR3 is 14 amino acids long. This entry is derived from a study of identical twins. Another study also made use of these data, one on T cells expressing NK-cell markers.

The V gene is TRBV20-1, the J gene TRBJ2-1; D might be TRBD2 (6 bases). What was sequenced was CD4+ T cells sorted from blood. This sequence originates from a woman younger than 35 in good health. In nucleotides, the CDR3 is TGCAGTGCGTTTGGCGGGATCGCCTACAATGAGCAGTTCTTC. Its protein product is CSAFGGIAYNEQFF.